The clone carrying this TCR beta chain came up many times. Time point reported: longitudinal time-point 3. Source material was 2 million unsorted PBMCs, stored at -80 °C in RNAlater. This record belongs to a study of neurological immune-mediated disorders. The V gene lost 6 bases and the J gene lost 7 bases, with 11 bases spanning the gap. CDR1 and CDR2 from the germline V gene are SGHDT and YYEEEE. The CDR3 spans 12 residues. The cDNA was synthesized by means of template-switch 5'RACE, which was carried out with 10-nucleotide random UMIs. TCRdb fed the 5' RACE reads into MiXCR, producing one record per CDR3 protein. The table includes fewer than 110,000 distinct CDR3 sequences, roughly a tenth detected once.

This chain joins TRBV5-6 and TRBJ2-1, with D uncertain. This receptor was identified in a female donor with HTLV-1-associated myelopathy (HAM/TSP). Sequencing was done on a sample of PBMCs. The CDR3 DNA reads TGTGCCAGCATCTACGGGCCGAATGAGCAGTTCTTC. Translation: CASIYGPNEQFF.